These T cell receptor beta chains were read from a single sample in a study of post-analysis software for immune sequencing data. MiXCR was run by TCRdb on the PCR reads, yielding one entry per CDR3 protein. This sample has hundreds of thousands of distinct CDR3 sequences, with about 53% found just once. Sequenced input: blood. The receptors shown here come from a girl under 18 with multiple sclerosis. CDR3s include the opening cysteine and the closing phenylalanine or tryptophan. The D gene is left open where the match is weak. A clone size is listed for some rows: how often the clone was seen (once, few, many), or a class if it is expanded.

len	abundance	j_gene	v_gene	d_gene	CDR3nt	CDR3aa
13	few	TRBJ2-4	TRBV7-3	-	TGTGCCAGCAGCTTAACGGGAGTGAACATTCAGTACTTC	CASSLTGVNIQYF
16	-	TRBJ1-4	TRBV5-6	-	TGTGCCAGCAGCTTGGGGGCGACGTTGATTGGGGAAAAACCGTTTTTT	CASSLGATLIGEKPFF
17	few	TRBJ1-1	TRBV7-8	-	TGTGCCAGCAGACCTACCTCCTGGGGAGACATGAACACTGAAGCTTTCTTT	CASRPTSWGDMNTEAFF
13	-	TRBJ2-1	TRBV29-1	TRBD1	TGCAGTGGGGTGGGGACAGCGTCCTACGAGCAGTTCTTC	CSGVGTASYEQFF
12	-	TRBJ2-7	TRBV3-1	-	TGTGCCAGCAGCCAAGTCGAGTACGAGCAGTACTTC	CASSQVEYEQYF
13	once	TRBJ2-7	TRBV2	-	TGTGCCAGCAGCCGGGACACAGTCTACGAGCAGTACTTC	CASSRDTVYEQYF
13	-	TRBJ2-7	TRBV27	-	TGTGCCAGCAGTTTCCAAGAGGCCTACGAGCAGTACTTC	CASSFQEAYEQYF
19	few	TRBJ2-7	TRBV12-3/TRBV12-4	-	TGTGCCAGCAGTTTTTGGGCAGCCAGAGGACCCTTTGACTCCTACGAGCAGTACTTC	CASSFWAARGPFDSYEQYF
16	-	TRBJ2-7	TRBV29-1	-	TGCAGCGTTGGCGTTCGGCCAGGGGTAAGATCCTACGAGCAGTACTTC	CSVGVRPGVRSYEQYF
12	-	TRBJ1-2	TRBV7-9	-	TGTGCCGGGTCGGGGGAGGGGAAGAGCTACACCTTC	CAGSGEGKSYTF
16	few	TRBJ2-3	TRBV5-1	-	TGCGCCAGCAGCTTGGAGGGCGGCACCCACACAGATACGCAGTATTTT	CASSLEGGTHTDTQYF
14	-	TRBJ1-1	TRBV5-6	-	TGTGCCAGCAGATCCGGGACAACGAACACTGAAGCTTTCTTT	CASRSGTTNTEAFF
18	-	TRBJ2-3	TRBV7-3	TRBD2	TGTGCCAGCAGCTTAAGCGCTAGCGGGGGGTTGAGGGCAGATACGCAGTATTTT	CASSLSASGGLRADTQYF
17	-	TRBJ2-3	TRBV6-6	-	TGTGCCAGCAGTTATCAACAAGCGGTTCCTAGCACAGATACGCAGTATTTT	CASSYQQAVPSTDTQYF
17	-	TRBJ2-5	TRBV20-1	TRBD2	TGCAGTGCTAGAGATTGGCCTAGCGGGAGTTTACGGGAGACCCAGTACTTC	CSARDWPSGSLRETQYF
13	few	TRBJ2-1	TRBV5-6	-	TGTGCCAGCAGCGTGGGGGCGGGGGATGAGCAGTTCTTC	CASSVGAGDEQFF
16	-	TRBJ2-1	TRBV4-1	TRBD1	TGCGCCAGCAGCCCTCCAGGGGACAGGTCCTACAATGAGCAGTTCTTC	CASSPPGDRSYNEQFF
12	few	TRBJ2-3	TRBV29-1	-	TGCAGCGGTAAACTAGGCACAGATACGCAGTATTTT	CSGKLGTDTQYF
15	-	TRBJ2-5	TRBV10-3	TRBD2	TGTGCCATCAGTGAGACCCGTAGCGGGAGGGAGACCCAGTACTTC	CAISETRSGRETQYF
16	-	TRBJ2-3	TRBV5-1	TRBD1	TGCGCCAGCAGCGGGGGTAGGGGGCTTCTTCGGGATACGCAGTATTTT	CASSGGRGLLRDTQYF
15	-	TRBJ2-7	TRBV7-8	-	TGTGCCAGCAGCTTACAGGAGGGGGGGGTGTACGAGCAGTACTTC	CASSLQEGGVYEQYF
15	-	TRBJ2-1	TRBV9	-	TGTGCCAGCAGCGTAGACGGGCCTTCCTACAATGAGCAGTTCTTC	CASSVDGPSYNEQFF
13	-	TRBJ1-2	TRBV5-1	-	TGCGCCAGCAGCTTGGTCCTGGGTTTTGGCTACACCTTC	CASSLVLGFGYTF
13	few	TRBJ2-1	TRBV6-2/TRBV6-3	-	TGTGCCAGCAGACAGGTTGACGGAAATGAGCAGTTCTTC	CASRQVDGNEQFF
13	-	TRBJ2-7	TRBV5-1	-	TGTGCCAGCAGCTTAGAGGCAGGCTACGAGCAGTACTTC	CASSLEAGYEQYF
16	-	TRBJ2-5	TRBV24-1	-	TGTGCCACCAGTGACCCCGCGCTCGGAGGTGGGGAGACCCAGTACTTC	CATSDPALGGGETQYF
15	-	TRBJ2-7	TRBV5-1	-	TGCGCCAGCAGCTTGAGGTCCCCCTCGCCGGACGAGCAGTACTTC	CASSLRSPSPDEQYF
12	-	TRBJ1-1	TRBV29-1	TRBD1	TGCAGCGTTGGACAGGGGGAAATAGAAGCTTTCTTT	CSVGQGEIEAFF
14	-	TRBJ2-5	TRBV20-1	-	TGCAGTGCTAGAGATCAAGTGGGCCGGGAGACCCAGTACTTC	CSARDQVGRETQYF
15	-	TRBJ1-2	TRBV16	-	TGTGCCAGCAGCGAACAATCAGGCGACGTCCATGGCTACACCTTC	CASSEQSGDVHGYTF